This record concerns one TCR beta chain sequence. This specimen comes from a study of blood T cell repertoires in COVID-19. This CDR3 contains 14 residues. The germline CDR1 and CDR2 sequences are SGDLS and YYNGEE. V shed 0 bases, J shed 5 bases, and the junction held 4 bases outside the gene matches. TCRdb's copy holds only in-frame clones and misses some; the assay was immunoSEQ multiplex PCR. Among about 59,000 clones listed, around three quarters were seen once. The clonotype originates from a man aged 55 to 70 with acute or convalescent COVID-19. What was sequenced was peripheral blood. The chain has TRBV9 and TRBJ2-7; TRBD1 matches at 8 bases. The CDR3 loop reads CASSVGHRGNEQYF. DNA for the CDR3: TGTGCCAGCAGCGTAGGCCACAGGGGGAACGAGCAGTACTTC.